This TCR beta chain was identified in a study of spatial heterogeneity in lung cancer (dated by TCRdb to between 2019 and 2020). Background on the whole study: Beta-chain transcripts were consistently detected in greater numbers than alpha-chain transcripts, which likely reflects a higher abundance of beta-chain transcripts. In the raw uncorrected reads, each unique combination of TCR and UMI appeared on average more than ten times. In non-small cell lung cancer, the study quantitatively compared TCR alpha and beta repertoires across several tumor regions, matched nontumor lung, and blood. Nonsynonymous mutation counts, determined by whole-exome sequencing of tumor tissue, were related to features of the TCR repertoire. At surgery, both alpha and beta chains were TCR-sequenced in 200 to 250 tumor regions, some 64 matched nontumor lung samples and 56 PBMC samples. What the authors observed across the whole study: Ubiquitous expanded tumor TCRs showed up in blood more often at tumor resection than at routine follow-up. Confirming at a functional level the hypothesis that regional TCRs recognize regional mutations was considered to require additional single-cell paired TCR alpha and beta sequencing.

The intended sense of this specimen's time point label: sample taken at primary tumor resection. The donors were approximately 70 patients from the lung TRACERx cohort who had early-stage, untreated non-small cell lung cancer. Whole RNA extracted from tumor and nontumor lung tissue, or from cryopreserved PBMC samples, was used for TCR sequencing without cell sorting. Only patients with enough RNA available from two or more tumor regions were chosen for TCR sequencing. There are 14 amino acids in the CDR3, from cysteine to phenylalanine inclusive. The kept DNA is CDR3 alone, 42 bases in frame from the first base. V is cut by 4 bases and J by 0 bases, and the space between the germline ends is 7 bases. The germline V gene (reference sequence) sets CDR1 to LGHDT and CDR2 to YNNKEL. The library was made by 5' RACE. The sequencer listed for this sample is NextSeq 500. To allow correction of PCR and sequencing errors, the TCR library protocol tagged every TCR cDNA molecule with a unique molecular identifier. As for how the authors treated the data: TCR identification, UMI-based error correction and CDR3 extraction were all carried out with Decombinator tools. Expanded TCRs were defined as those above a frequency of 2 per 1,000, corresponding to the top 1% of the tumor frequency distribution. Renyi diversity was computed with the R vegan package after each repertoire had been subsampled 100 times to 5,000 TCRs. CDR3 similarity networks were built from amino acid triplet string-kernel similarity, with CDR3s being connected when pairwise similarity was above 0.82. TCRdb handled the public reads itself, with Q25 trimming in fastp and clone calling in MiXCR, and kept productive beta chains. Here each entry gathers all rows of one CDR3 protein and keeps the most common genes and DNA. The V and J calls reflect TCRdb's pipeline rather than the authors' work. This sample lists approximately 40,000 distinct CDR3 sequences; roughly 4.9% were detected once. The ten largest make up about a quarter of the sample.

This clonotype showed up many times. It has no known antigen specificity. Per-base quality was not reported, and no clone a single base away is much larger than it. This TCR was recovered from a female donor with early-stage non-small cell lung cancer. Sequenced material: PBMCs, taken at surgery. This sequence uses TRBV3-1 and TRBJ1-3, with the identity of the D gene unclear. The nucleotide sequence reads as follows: TGTGCCAGCAGCCGGTACATCTCTGGAAACACCATATATTTT. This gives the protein CASSRYISGNTIYF.